The present T cell receptor (beta chain) was sequenced within a study of blood T cells in healthy people across ages. Germline CDR1 and CDR2: LGHNA and YSLEER. V gave up 0 bases and J gave up 5 bases, with 16 bases separating them. The CDR3 extends over 16 amino acids. Through a sample-barcoded 5' primer and a J-beta primer mix, a second PCR was run for about 7 to 12 cycles. TCRdb independently ran MiXCR on the 5' RACE reads; one entry per CDR3 protein. The table has 1 million to 1.2 million distinct CDR3 sequences, roughly two fifths seen once; the top ten hold about an eighth. This clonotype was recorded a few times. The sample, approximately 10 milliliters of peripheral blood, was drawn from each donor.

This chain uses TRBV4-3 with TRBJ1-2; D remains ambiguous. Material: blood. The TCR was taken from a young man in good health. In nucleotides, the CDR3 is TGCGCCAGCAGCCAAGATCTAGGTCCCACGGCATATGGCTACACCTTC. Its protein product is CASSQDLGPTAYGYTF.